Sequencing of this T cell receptor beta chain was carried out in a study of blood T cell repertoires in COVID-19. Study summary: T cells, B-cell-depleted T cells, or PBMCs provided the cDNA or gDNA that served as material.

In the study's own analysis: The assay estimated nucleated cells by amplifying reference gene primers. The repertoire was sequenced with immunoSEQ multiplex PCR; TCRdb's copy has only in-frame clones and lacks some. From that table come the V and J calls and clone size; the DNA was used to work out D and trimming. The sample includes more than 25,000 clones, less than 95% seen only once; the top ten take around 1%. Germline V gene sequence: CDR1 SGHTA, CDR2 FQGNSA. The V gene lost 2 bases and the J gene lost 1 base, with 5 bases spanning the gap. The length of the CDR3 is 13 residues. This chain joins TRBV7-2 and TRBJ2-5; D gene uncertain. Input material: peripheral blood. The TCR sequence derives from a man between 65 and 79 years old with active or convalescent COVID-19. CDR3 in amino acids: CASSLTAQETQYF. The CDR3 DNA follows: TGTGCCAGCAGCTTAACAGCCCAAGAGACCCAGTACTTC.